The 2 T cell receptor beta chains presented below share a single source sample, sequenced in a study of blood T cells in healthy people across ages. Using a J-beta primer mix together with a sample-barcoded 5' primer, a second PCR was run for roughly 6 to 12 cycles. TCRdb re-called the 5' RACE reads with MiXCR, one entry per CDR3 protein. The data contain about 1,500,000 distinct CDR3 sequences, 28% of them seen just once; the ten biggest clones take up 7.7%. What was sequenced was blood. The receptor set was obtained from a woman aged 30 to 39 in good health.

This clonotype appeared many times. V and J are TRBV12-3 or TRBV12-4 and TRBJ1-2; 9 bases fit TRBD1. V was pared by 6 bases and J by 5 bases, with 4 bases of the junction left unmatched. The CDR3 has 13 amino acids. The CDR3 sequence: CASRPGTGYGYTF. The DNA of the CDR3 is TGTGCCAGCAGGCCCGGGACAGGGTATGGCTACACCTTC.

This clonotype showed up just a few times. This chain joins TRBV7-9 and TRBJ2-3; D unclear. The germline CDR1 and CDR2 sequences are SEHNR and FQNEAQ (reference sequence). V was cut by 4 bases and J by 0 bases, with 14 bases left in between. The CDR3 spans 16 residues. The CDR3 region has the DNA TGTGCCAGCAGCTCGTTTTCCATCCGTAGCACAGATACGCAGTATTTT. This translates into CASSSFSIRSTDTQYF.